The 14 T cell receptor beta chains below come from one sample, sequenced in a study of T cell changes during pregnancy in multiple sclerosis. Assay: immunoSEQ multiplex PCR; the TCRdb copy retains only in-frame clones and omits some. The sample contains approximately 46,000 clones, about 91% of which appear only once. The sample here was CD8+ T cells from peripheral blood mononuclear cells, taken after pregnancy. The receptors come from a female donor with multiple sclerosis, enrolled in a pregnancy study.

V and J are TRBV9 and TRBJ2-4; 7 bases map to TRBD1. This CDR3 contains 16 residues. The trim removed 0 bases at V and 8 bases at J, leaving 11 bases unmatched. Germline V CDR1 and CDR2: SGDLS, YYNGEE. CDR3 in amino acids: CASSVEGGPFRDIQYF. Written as DNA, the CDR3 is TGTGCCAGCAGCGTAGAAGGGGGCCCGTTCAGGGACATTCAGTACTTC.

V is TRBV15 and J is TRBJ1-4, with D maybe TRBD1 (5 bases). This CDR3 contains 17 residues. The germline gives CDR1 LNHNV, CDR2 YYDKDF (reference sequence). V gave up 5 bases and J gave up 4 bases, with 20 bases separating them. CDR3 amino acids: CATSVQRGRTLNEKLFF. In DNA, the CDR3 is TGTGCCACCAGCGTTCAAAGGGGCCGAACACTTAATGAAAAACTGTTTTTT.

The chain combines TRBV7-9 with TRBJ2-7, with TRBD2 identical over 7 bases. Germline trimming cut 6 bases from V and 3 bases from J; bases unmatched to any gene: 14. CDR1 and CDR2 (germline): SEHNR, FQNEAQ (reference sequence). The CDR3 is 16 amino acids. The CDR3 nucleotides are TGTGCCAGCAGGTCCAAGGCCCCTGGCGGGAGCTACGAGCAGTACTTC. It codes for CASRSKAPGGSYEQYF.

The chain employs TRBV28 and TRBJ1-5; no clear D gene. Germline CDR1 and CDR2: MDHEN and SYDVKM. This CDR3 contains 15 residues. With 1 base removed from V and 2 bases from J, the gap between germline ends came to 9 bases. The CDR3 protein is CASSLLQFGNQPQHF. DNA for the CDR3: TGTGCCAGCAGTTTATTACAGTTCGGCAATCAGCCCCAGCATTTT.

The chain uses TRBV7-8 and TRBJ2-7, with 12 bases that match TRBD1. The V gene's germline CDR1 is SGHVS and CDR2 FQNEAQ. The CDR3 is 15 residues long. After removal of 5 bases from V and 3 bases from J, the junction contained 5 bases not matched to a gene. The CDR3 spells CASSQGQGAGYEQYF. The CDR3 nucleotides are TGTGCCAGCAGCCAGGGACAGGGGGCAGGCTACGAGCAGTACTTC.

In this sample, this clone is medium-sized (0.01 to 0.1%). The chain joins TRBV6-1 to TRBJ2-2; 15 bases agree with TRBD2. J was trimmed by 3 bases and V by 4 bases; bases with no gene match: 3. There are 17 residues in the CDR3. CDR1 is MNHNS and CDR2 is SASEGT in the germline V gene. CDR3 region: CASSGTSGRADTGELFF. The CDR3 DNA sequence: TGTGCCAGCAGTGGGACTAGCGGGAGGGCCGACACCGGGGAGCTGTTTTTT.

The chain carries TRBV5-1 and TRBJ1-2; 7 bases are a match to TRBD1. V shed 4 bases, J shed 3 bases, and the junction held 9 bases outside the gene matches. Germline V gives CDR1 SGHRS, CDR2 YFSETQ. This CDR3 spans 15 amino acids. CDR3 in amino acids: CASSGDRVRDYGYTF. CDR3 DNA sequence: TGCGCCAGCAGCGGAGACAGGGTTCGTGACTATGGCTACACCTTC.

V is TRBV6-5 and J is TRBJ1-1; D is undetermined. The V gene lost 2 bases and the J gene lost 1 base, with 8 bases spanning the gap. Looked up from germline, CDR1 is MNHEY and CDR2 is SVGAGI. The CDR3 is 14 amino acids. CDR3 residues: CASSYTRQNTEAFF. For the CDR3, the DNA is TGTGCCAGCAGTTACACTAGGCAGAACACTGAAGCTTTCTTT.

The chain has TRBV5-6 and TRBJ2-5; weak D call: TRBD2 (6 bases). This CDR3 is 15 amino acids long. The V gene's germline CDR1 is SGHDT and CDR2 YYEEEE. Trimming cost V 3 bases and J 5 bases, with 17 bases left between them. CDR3 sequence (DNA): TGTGCCAGCAGCTGGTACGGGGGTTTAGGGGAGACCCAGTACTTC. Translation: CASSWYGGLGETQYF.

The genes are TRBV30 and TRBJ2-3; D remains ambiguous. CDR3 size: 14 residues. Germline V lookup: CDR1 GTSNPN, CDR2 SVGIG (reference sequence). The V gene lost 1 base and the J gene lost 2 bases, with 10 bases spanning the gap. CDR3 DNA sequence: TGTGCCTGGAGTGGAGTTATAGACACAGATACGCAGTATTTT. Encoded protein: CAWSGVIDTDTQYF. Complete variable domain (other parts from reference TRBV30 and TRBJ2-3): SQTIHQWPATLVQPVGSPLSLECTVEGTSNPNLYWYRQAAGRGLQLLFYSVGIGQISSEVPQNLSASRPQDRQFILSSKKLLLSDSGFYLCAWSGVIDTDTQYFGPGTRLTVL.

This chain uses TRBV30 with TRBJ2-7; D call uncertain. Trimming removed 0 bases from V and 6 bases from J, with 12 bases in between. CDR1 is GTSNPN and CDR2 is SVGIG in the germline V gene (reference sequence). The CDR3 is 13 residues long. This CDR3 is CAWSVTRGSEQYF. The CDR3 nucleotides read TGTGCCTGGAGTGTAACACGAGGTTCCGAGCAGTACTTC.

The V and J genes are TRBV10-1 and TRBJ2-1, with D tentatively TRBD2 (5 bases). Trimming stripped 4 bases from V and 4 bases from J, with 5 bases between. Germline CDR1 WNHNN, CDR2 SYGVQD (reference sequence). The CDR3 spans 12 residues. DNA of the CDR3: TGCGCCAGCAGTGGCGGGTACAATGAGCAGTTCTTC. Protein product: CASSGGYNEQFF.

The CDR3 sequence is CASSLAGISYNEQFF. The CDR3 DNA is TGTGCCAGCAGTCTAGCGGGGATCTCCTACAATGAGCAGTTCTTC. The J gene is TRBJ2-1, the V gene TRBV27, with 9 bases fitting TRBD2. CDR1 is MNHEY, CDR2 SMNVEV, per germline (reference sequence). The CDR3 totals 15 residues. The trim removed 5 bases at V and 0 bases at J, leaving 2 bases unmatched.

The chain recombines TRBV19 with TRBJ2-1, with a tentative D call TRBD2 (5 bases). The CDR3 is made up of 13 amino acids. CDR1 and CDR2 from the germline V gene are LNHDA and SQIVND (reference sequence). With 0 bases removed from V and 10 bases from J, the gap between germline ends came to 10 bases. The CDR3, as DNA: TGTGCCAGTAGTATAGAAAGCGGAGGAGAGCAGTTCTTC. It is translated as CASSIESGGEQFF.